Sequencing of this T cell receptor beta chain was carried out in a study of blood T cell repertoires in COVID-19. This table comes from immunoSEQ multiplex PCR, and its TCRdb copy is limited to in-frame clones, with some not included. The profile shows over 150,000 clones, 90% to 95% of them singletons. This CDR3 is built from 14 residues. The ends were cut back, 2 bases at V and 2 bases at J, with 9 bases in the middle. The germline V gene has CDR1 MGHDK and CDR2 SYGVNS. The sequence came from a man aged 25-40 years with COVID-19, enrolled during active disease. The source material was peripheral blood. This rearrangement joins TRBV25-1 to TRBJ1-1; TRBD1 is a possible D gene (5 bases). The DNA of the CDR3 is TGTGCCAGCAGTGAAGCGACAGCTAACACTGAAGCTTTCTTT. Its protein is CASSEATANTEAFF.